Listed below are T cell receptor beta chains from one sample, sequenced in a study of cytomegalovirus exposure and HLA in healthy donors. The protocol was immunoSEQ multiplex PCR, while the TCRdb copy is restricted to in-frame clones and leaves out a portion. Seen here are around 150,000 clones, over 60% observed once, and the top ten hold 1.5% to 2%. The sample taken for sequencing was PBMCs. These receptors originate from a woman in her forties in good health and CMV-seronegative. CDR3s include the opening cysteine and the closing phenylalanine or tryptophan. Fields, in order: D gene, clone size, CDR3 length, V gene, J gene, CDR3 DNA, CDR3 protein. A D gene is named only where the DNA matches it firmly. Not all rows give a size; the values are once, few, many and, for expanded clones, a class.

NA	NA	12	TRBV30	TRBJ1-3	TGTGCCTGGACCACTGGAGGGAACACCATATATTTT	CAWTTGGNTIYF
TRBD2	NA	13	TRBV2	TRBJ2-1	TGTGCCAGCGGGGGGAGGGAGGCCAATGAGCAGTTCTTC	CASGGREANEQFF
TRBD1	NA	17	TRBV5-1	TRBJ1-1	TGCGCCAGCAGCCTGTTCCCCTCGGGACAGGGGAACACTGAAGCTTTCTTT	CASSLFPSGQGNTEAFF
TRBD1	NA	13	TRBV29-1	TRBJ1-2	TGCAGCGTTGAACGGACAGGGGCGGATGGCTACACTTTC	CSVERTGADGYTF
NA	NA	15	TRBV21-1	TRBJ2-2	TGTGCCAGCAGCAAAAGTGGGAGGGAAACCGGGGAGCTGTTTTTT	CASSKSGRETGELFF
NA	few	15	TRBV7-9	TRBJ1-1	TGTGCCAGCAGCTTAGATGACAGGATAGTCACTGAAGCTTTCTTT	CASSLDDRIVTEAFF
TRBD2	NA	16	TRBV11-3	TRBJ2-1	TGTGCCAGCAGCCCAAGAGCGGGAGAGACCTACAATGAGCAGTTCTTC	CASSPRAGETYNEQFF
TRBD1	NA	17	TRBV10-3	TRBJ2-2	TGTGCCATCAGTGAGCCGGGGGACAGGGGGCACACCGGGGAGCTGTTTTTT	CAISEPGDRGHTGELFF
TRBD1	few	14	TRBV5-1	TRBJ1-6	TGCGCCAGCAGCCCGGGACAGGGGGCTTCACCCCTCCACTTT	CASSPGQGASPLHF
NA	NA	15	TRBV19	TRBJ2-6	TGTGCCAGTAGTATGTGGAGGGATGGGGCCAACGTCCTGACTTTC	CASSMWRDGANVLTF
TRBD1	NA	15	TRBV10-1	TRBJ2-7	TGCGCCAGCAGTGCTCCGGGACAGGGGGCCAACGAGCAGTACTTC	CASSAPGQGANEQYF
NA	NA	15	TRBV19	TRBJ2-1	TGTGCCAGTACCCCCCTAGGAGGGGTCGACAATGAGCAGTTCTTC	CASTPLGGVDNEQFF
NA	few	13	TRBV28	TRBJ1-1	TGTGCCAGCAGGGACACACGACCCCTCGGAGCTTTCTTT	CASRDTRPLGAFF
TRBD2	NA	15	TRBV9	TRBJ2-7	TGTGCCAGCAGCGTAGGAACTAGCGGGAGCTACGAGCAGTACTTC	CASSVGTSGSYEQYF
NA	NA	16	TRBV5-6	TRBJ2-5	TGTGCCAGCAGGGATAGCCGGTGGGGCCACCAAGAGACCCAGTACTTC	CASRDSRWGHQETQYF
TRBD1	NA	15	TRBV5-6	TRBJ1-1	TGTGCCAGCAGCCCGGGGACAGGCGGGGGCACTGAAGCTTTCTTT	CASSPGTGGGTEAFF
NA	NA	14	TRBV2	TRBJ2-2	TGTGCCAGCAGGGGAGCTCCGAACACCGGGGAGCTGTTTTTC	CASRGAPNTGELFF
TRBD1	NA	17	TRBV4-1	TRBJ2-1	TGCGCCAGCAGCCAAGGTAGACAGGGCAGCTCCTACAATGAGCAGTTCTTC	CASSQGRQGSSYNEQFF
NA	NA	13	TRBV18	TRBJ1-1	TGTGCCAGCGGGTGGGAGAAGAACACTGAAGCTTTCTTT	CASGWEKNTEAFF
TRBD1	NA	16	TRBV5-1	TRBJ1-1	TGCGCCAGCAGCTCCGGGACAGGGGGTGTCGGCACTGAAGCTTTCTTT	CASSSGTGGVGTEAFF
NA	NA	12	TRBV5-6	TRBJ1-1	TGTGCCAGCAGCTATCAGGGGTTTGAAGCTTTCTTT	CASSYQGFEAFF
TRBD1	NA	15	TRBV7-9	TRBJ1-2	TGTTCCAGCAGCCTCACCTCTACAGGGGTGTTCGGCTACACCTTC	CSSSLTSTGVFGYTF
NA	once	13	TRBV7-9	TRBJ2-3	TGTTCCAGCAGCTCGGGGTCCACAGATACGCAGTATTTT	CSSSSGSTDTQYF
TRBD2	NA	15	TRBV11-2	TRBJ2-3	TGTGCCAGCAGCTTAAAAGCGGGAGGGCAAGATACGCAGTATTTT	CASSLKAGGQDTQYF
NA	NA	15	TRBV14	TRBJ2-2	TGTGCCAGCAGCCAAGTAGGGGCTGTCACCGGGGAGCTGTTTTTT	CASSQVGAVTGELFF
NA	few	14	TRBV27	TRBJ2-7	TGTGCCAGCAGTAATCGGACAGACTCCTACGAGCAGTACTTC	CASSNRTDSYEQYF
NA	medium-sized	14	TRBV28	TRBJ2-7	TGTGCCAGCAGCTCAGGGCGGCCTTCCTACGAGCAGTACTTC	CASSSGRPSYEQYF
NA	NA	11	TRBV19	TRBJ1-1	TGTGCCAGTAGTATCGAGGTTGAAGCTTTCTTT	CASSIEVEAFF
NA	NA	16	TRBV6-6	TRBJ1-5	TGTGCCAGCAGCCGCGGCCCGCAGGGGACACTTCAGCCCCAGCATTTT	CASSRGPQGTLQPQHF
TRBD2	NA	17	TRBV14	TRBJ2-1	TGTGCCAGCAGCCACACGGGACTAGCGGTCGCCTACAATGAGCAGTTCTTC	CASSHTGLAVAYNEQFF
TRBD1	NA	14	TRBV6-5	TRBJ1-6	TGTGCCAGCAATAGACAGGGTGGAAATTCACCCCTCCACTTT	CASNRQGGNSPLHF
TRBD2	NA	16	TRBV4-1	TRBJ2-1	TGCGCCAGCAGCCAAACCCTCCTAGCGGGGGGCGGGGAGCAGTTCTTC	CASSQTLLAGGGEQFF
TRBD1	NA	16	TRBV10-3	TRBJ2-2	TGTGCCATCAGTGAGCCTCGACAGGGTGGGCACGGGGAGCTGTTTTTT	CAISEPRQGGHGELFF
TRBD1	few	15	TRBV27	TRBJ1-4	TGTGCCAGCAGTTTTCTGGGACAGATTAATGAAAAACTGTTTTTT	CASSFLGQINEKLFF
NA	NA	14	TRBV27	TRBJ1-1	TGTGCCAGCAGTTTTTGGAGGGCAGACACTGAAGCTTTCTTT	CASSFWRADTEAFF
TRBD2	NA	16	TRBV6-5	TRBJ2-7	TGTGCCAGCAGTTACTGGGGGGCGGGGGGGGGTGGCGAGCAGTACTTC	CASSYWGAGGGGEQYF
NA	NA	13	TRBV7-9	TRBJ2-7	TGTGCCAGCAGCTTGACTCGCTCCTACGAGCAGTACTTC	CASSLTRSYEQYF
NA	few	14	TRBV6-1	TRBJ2-7	TGTGCCAGCAGTGAGGGACTCTCGACCTACGAGCAGTACTTC	CASSEGLSTYEQYF
TRBD1	NA	15	TRBV7-9	TRBJ2-3	TGTGCCAGCAGCTTAACAGGGGGCTGGGTGGATACGCAGTATTTT	CASSLTGGWVDTQYF
NA	NA	15	TRBV6-5	TRBJ1-5	TGTGCCAGCAGTTACTCGGAAGAACGGGGACAGCCCCAGCATTTT	CASSYSEERGQPQHF
TRBD1	NA	15	TRBV5-4	TRBJ2-1	TGTGCCAGCAGCCCCGGAGGGACAGGGGACAATGAGCAGTTCTTC	CASSPGGTGDNEQFF
NA	NA	12	TRBV7-9	TRBJ2-7	TGTGCCAGCAGCTTCACGGGCTACGAGCAGTACTTC	CASSFTGYEQYF
NA	once	14	TRBV5-1	TRBJ2-6	TGCGCCACCTCACAGGGTTCTGGGGCCAACGTCCTGACTTTC	CATSQGSGANVLTF
NA	NA	14	TRBV2	TRBJ1-5	TGTGCCAGCAGTGACGGGCCGGCGGGTCAGCCCCAGCATTTT	CASSDGPAGQPQHF
NA	once	12	TRBV23-1	TRBJ2-7	TGCGCCAGCAGTCCGACAGTGTACGAGCAGTACTTC	CASSPTVYEQYF